This T cell receptor beta chain originates from a study of cytomegalovirus exposure and HLA in healthy donors. Overall study findings and caveats: In vitro work confirmed that a few CMV-associated chains recognize CMV antigens. A later analysis revealed that TCR association rates differed between HLA loci, peaking at DRB1 and bottoming out at HLA-C. An Asian-associated ancestry cluster reportedly showed fewer N-insertions than the approximately 600-donor mean in a later analysis. As was reported, the classifier diagnosed cytomegalovirus status with high specificity and sensitivity.

A word on this clone: Its antigen is still unknown.

13 Jbeta primers and 60 Vbeta primers were used for the PCR. The protocol was immunoSEQ multiplex PCR, while the TCRdb copy is restricted to in-frame clones and leaves out a portion. The data hold some 170,000 clones, with around 76% observed a single time. The sequenced sample consisted of PBMCs. The origin of this receptor is a girl aged 5-17 years in good health and CMV-seropositive.

The CDR3, as DNA: TGTGCCAGCAGCTCGGACTCAGAAAAACTGTTTTTT. Amino acid sequence: CASSSDSEKLFF. The chain has TRBV7-9 and TRBJ1-4; the D is unclear. This CDR3 region has 12 residues. Germline loops: CDR1 SEHNR, CDR2 FQNEAQ (reference sequence). V dropped 4 bases and J dropped 8 bases, with 8 bases sitting between them.